This T cell receptor (beta chain) is drawn from a study of T cells in Graves' hyperthyroidism and ophthalmopathy. Amplified regions were TCR beta CDR3 sequences from RNA transcripts. TCR CDR3 regions were first amplified by RT-PCR with HTBI primers. TCRdb re-called the multiplex PCR reads through MiXCR, storing one row per CDR3 protein. Here the sample spans around 440,000 distinct CDR3 sequences, about a sixth being singletons. Germline V CDR1 and CDR2: SGHAT, FQNNGV. The CDR3 is 16 amino acids. V shed 6 bases and J 2 bases; nucleotides not matched to a gene: 9. With regard to this clonotype: The antigen is not known.

Study-level results: Appearing also in blood were most of the thyroid clonotypes expanded above 0.001.

This receptor was taken from a woman in her late teens or twenties with Graves' hyperthyroidism. Sequenced sample: blood. The chain uses TRBV11-2 and TRBJ2-1; 8 nucleotides match TRBD1. The CDR3 loop is CASSYSVQGAYNEQFF. As DNA, the CDR3 is TGTGCCAGCAGTTACTCGGTACAGGGGGCCTACAATGAGCAGTTCTTC.